The entry that follows covers one T cell receptor (beta chain) sequence. The data derive from a study of blood T cell repertoires in COVID-19. Repertoires were generated with immunoSEQ multiplex PCR, while TCRdb's copy carries only in-frame clones and drops some. The table lists about 78,000 clones, around 91% of them singletons. The CDR3 is 17 amino acids. The V gene's germline CDR1 is LGHDT and CDR2 YNNKEL (reference sequence). The germline V and J ends were trimmed by 4 bases and 2 bases, with 20 bases remaining between them. The chain couples TRBV3-1 (or the pseudogene TRBV3-2) to TRBJ1-2; perhaps TRBD1 as D (6 bases). The sequencing sample was made of peripheral blood. This clonotype originated in a woman between 50 and 59 years old in a cohort sampled during active COVID-19. CDR3 region: CASSPQTLGQRNYGYTF. CDR3 DNA sequence: TGTGCCAGCAGCCCCCAAACCCTCGGACAGCGGAACTATGGCTACACCTTC.